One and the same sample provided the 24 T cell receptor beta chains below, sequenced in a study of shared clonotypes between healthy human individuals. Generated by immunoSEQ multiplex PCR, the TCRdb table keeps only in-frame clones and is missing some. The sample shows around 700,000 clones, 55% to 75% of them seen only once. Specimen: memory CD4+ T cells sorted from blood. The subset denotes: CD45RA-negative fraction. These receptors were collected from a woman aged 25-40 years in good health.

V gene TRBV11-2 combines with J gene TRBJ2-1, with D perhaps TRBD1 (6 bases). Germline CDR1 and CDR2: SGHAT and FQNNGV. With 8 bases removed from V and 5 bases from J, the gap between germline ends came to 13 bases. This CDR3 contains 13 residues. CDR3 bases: TGTGCCAGCGCCCCGCGGACAGACAATGAGCAGTTCTTC. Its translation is CASAPRTDNEQFF.

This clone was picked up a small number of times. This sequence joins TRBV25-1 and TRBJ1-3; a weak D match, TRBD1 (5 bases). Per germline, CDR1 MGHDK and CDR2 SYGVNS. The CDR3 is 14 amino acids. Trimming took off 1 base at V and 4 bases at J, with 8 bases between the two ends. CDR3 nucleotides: TGTGCCAGCAGTGAATCAGGGCCCGGAAACACCATATATTTT. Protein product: CASSESGPGNTIYF.

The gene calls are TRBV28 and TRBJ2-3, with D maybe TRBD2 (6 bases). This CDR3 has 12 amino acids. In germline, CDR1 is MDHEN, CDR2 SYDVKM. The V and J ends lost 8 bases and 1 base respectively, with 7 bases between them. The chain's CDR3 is CASPSGTDTQYF. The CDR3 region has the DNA TGTGCCAGCCCTAGCGGCACAGATACGCAGTATTTT. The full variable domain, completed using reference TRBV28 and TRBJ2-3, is DVKVTQSSRYLVKRTGEKVFLECVQDMDHENMFWYRQDPGLGLRLIYFSYDVKMKEKGDIPEGYSVSREKKERFSLILESASTNQTSMYLCASPSGTDTQYFGPGTRLTVL.

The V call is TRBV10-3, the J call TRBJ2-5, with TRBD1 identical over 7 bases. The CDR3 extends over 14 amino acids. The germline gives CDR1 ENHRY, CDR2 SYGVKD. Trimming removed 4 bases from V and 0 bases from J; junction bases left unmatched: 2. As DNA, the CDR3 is TGTGCCATCAGTGCACAGGGGTACCAAGAGACCCAGTACTTC. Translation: CAISAQGYQETQYF.

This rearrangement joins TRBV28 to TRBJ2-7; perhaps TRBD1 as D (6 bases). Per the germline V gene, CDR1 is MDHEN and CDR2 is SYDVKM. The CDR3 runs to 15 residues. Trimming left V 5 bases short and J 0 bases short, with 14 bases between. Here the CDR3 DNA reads TGTGCCAGCAGTGCAGACAGGCGGAGCTCCTACGAGCAGTACTTC. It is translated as CASSADRRSSYEQYF.

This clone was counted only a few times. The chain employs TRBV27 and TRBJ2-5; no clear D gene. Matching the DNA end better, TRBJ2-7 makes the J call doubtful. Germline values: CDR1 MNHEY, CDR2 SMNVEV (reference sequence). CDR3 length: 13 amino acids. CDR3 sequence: CASSLSILHEQYF. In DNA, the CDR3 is TGTGCCAGCAGTTTATCGATTTTACACGAGCAGTACTTC.

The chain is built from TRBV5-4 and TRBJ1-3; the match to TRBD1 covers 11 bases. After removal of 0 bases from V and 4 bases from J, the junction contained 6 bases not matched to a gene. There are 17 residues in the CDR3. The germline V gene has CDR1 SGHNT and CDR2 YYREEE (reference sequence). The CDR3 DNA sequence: TGTGCCAGCAGCTTGGTTCCGGGACAGGGGGTCGGAAACACCATATATTTT. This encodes CASSLVPGQGVGNTIYF.

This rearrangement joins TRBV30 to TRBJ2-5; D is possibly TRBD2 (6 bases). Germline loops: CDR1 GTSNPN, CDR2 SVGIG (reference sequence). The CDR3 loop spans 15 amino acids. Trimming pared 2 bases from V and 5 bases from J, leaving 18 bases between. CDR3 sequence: CAWSISGTRRETQYF. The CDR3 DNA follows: TGTGCCTGGAGTATTAGCGGAACCCGACGGGAGACCCAGTACTTC.

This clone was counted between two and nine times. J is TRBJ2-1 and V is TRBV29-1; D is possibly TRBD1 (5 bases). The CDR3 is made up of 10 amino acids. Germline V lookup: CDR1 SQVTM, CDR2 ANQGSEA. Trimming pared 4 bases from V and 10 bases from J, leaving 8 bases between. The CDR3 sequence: CSVAQVEQFF. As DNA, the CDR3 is TGCAGCGTTGCACAGGTAGAGCAGTTCTTC.

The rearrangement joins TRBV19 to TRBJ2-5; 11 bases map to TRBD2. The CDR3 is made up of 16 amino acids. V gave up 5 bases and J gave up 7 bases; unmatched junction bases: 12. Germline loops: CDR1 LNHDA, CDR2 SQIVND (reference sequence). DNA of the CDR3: TGTGCCAGTAGTGTCTCCGGGACTAGCGGCGCGGTGACCCAGTACTTC. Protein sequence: CASSVSGTSGAVTQYF.

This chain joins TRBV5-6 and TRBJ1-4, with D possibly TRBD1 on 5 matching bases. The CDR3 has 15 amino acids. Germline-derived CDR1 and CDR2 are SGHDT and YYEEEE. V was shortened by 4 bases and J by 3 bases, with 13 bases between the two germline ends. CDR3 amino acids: CASSARVGPNEKLFF. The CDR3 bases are TGTGCCAGCAGCGCCAGGGTTGGACCTAATGAAAAACTGTTTTTT.

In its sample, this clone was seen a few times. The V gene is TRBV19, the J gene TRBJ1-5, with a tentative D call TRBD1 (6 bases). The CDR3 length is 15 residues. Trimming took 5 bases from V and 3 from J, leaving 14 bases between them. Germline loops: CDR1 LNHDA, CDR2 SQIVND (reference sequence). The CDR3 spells CASSPDRNPNQPQHF. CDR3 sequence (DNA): TGTGCCAGTAGTCCCGACAGGAATCCCAATCAGCCCCAGCATTTT.

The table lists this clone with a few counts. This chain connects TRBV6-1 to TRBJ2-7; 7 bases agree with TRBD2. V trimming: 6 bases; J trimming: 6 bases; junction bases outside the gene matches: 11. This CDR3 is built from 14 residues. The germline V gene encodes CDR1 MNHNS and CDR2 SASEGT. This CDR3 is CASRGTSRGGEQYF. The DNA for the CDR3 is TGTGCCAGCAGGGGGACCTCGCGCGGGGGCGAGCAGTACTTC.

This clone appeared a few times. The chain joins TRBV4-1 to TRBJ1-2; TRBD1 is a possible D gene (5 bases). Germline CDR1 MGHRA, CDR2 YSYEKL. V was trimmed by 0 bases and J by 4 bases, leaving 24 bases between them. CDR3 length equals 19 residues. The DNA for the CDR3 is TGCGCCAGCAGCCAAGATACGATAAAGGGGAGACACTTGATCTATGGCTACACCTTC. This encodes CASSQDTIKGRHLIYGYTF.

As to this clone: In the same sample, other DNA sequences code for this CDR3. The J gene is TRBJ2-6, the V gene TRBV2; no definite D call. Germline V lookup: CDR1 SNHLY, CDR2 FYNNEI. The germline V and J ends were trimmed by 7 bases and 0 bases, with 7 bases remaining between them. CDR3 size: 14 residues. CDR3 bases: TGTGCCAGCACACGTATCTCTGGGGCCAACGTCCTGACTTTC. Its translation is CASTRISGANVLTF.

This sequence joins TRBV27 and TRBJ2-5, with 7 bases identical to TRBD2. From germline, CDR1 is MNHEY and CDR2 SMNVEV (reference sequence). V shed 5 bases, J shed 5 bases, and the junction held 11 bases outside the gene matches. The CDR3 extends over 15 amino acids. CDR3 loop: CASSAFWEGRETQYF. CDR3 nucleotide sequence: TGTGCCAGCAGTGCGTTTTGGGAGGGCCGTGAGACCCAGTACTTC.

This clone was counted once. The CDR3 here is CASSQPTSARSYEQYF. CDR3 nucleotides: TGCGCCAGCAGTCAACCAACTAGCGCCCGCTCCTACGAGCAGTACTTC. The chain is built from TRBV23-1 and TRBJ2-7, with 7 bases fitting TRBD2. TRBV23-1 is treated as an ORF (open reading frame) with a function not yet certain. The CDR3 runs to 16 residues. V trimming: 2 bases; J trimming: 0 bases; junction bases outside the gene matches: 7.

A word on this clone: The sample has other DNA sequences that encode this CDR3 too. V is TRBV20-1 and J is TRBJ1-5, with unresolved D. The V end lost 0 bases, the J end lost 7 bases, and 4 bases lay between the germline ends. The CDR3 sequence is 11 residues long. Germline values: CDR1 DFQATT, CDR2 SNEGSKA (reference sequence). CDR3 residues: CSAREGQPQHF. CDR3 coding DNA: TGCAGTGCTAGAGAAGGGCAGCCCCAGCATTTT.

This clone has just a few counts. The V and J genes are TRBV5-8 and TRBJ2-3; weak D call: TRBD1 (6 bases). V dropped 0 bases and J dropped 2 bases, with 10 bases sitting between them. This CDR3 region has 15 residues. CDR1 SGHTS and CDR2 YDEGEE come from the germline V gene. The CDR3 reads CASSLGQGPTDTQYF. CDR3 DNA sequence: TGTGCCAGCAGCTTGGGGCAGGGGCCCACAGATACGCAGTATTTT.

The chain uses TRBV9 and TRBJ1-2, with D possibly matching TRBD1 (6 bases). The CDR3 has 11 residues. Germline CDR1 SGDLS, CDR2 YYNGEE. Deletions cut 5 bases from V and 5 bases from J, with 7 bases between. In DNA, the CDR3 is TGTGCCAGCAGTACAGGGTATGGCTACACCTTC. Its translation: CASSTGYGYTF.

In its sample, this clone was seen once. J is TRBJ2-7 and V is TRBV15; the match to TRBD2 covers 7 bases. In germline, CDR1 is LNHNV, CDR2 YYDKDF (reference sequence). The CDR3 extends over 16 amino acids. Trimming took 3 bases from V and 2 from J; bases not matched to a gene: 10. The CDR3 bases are TGTGCCACCAGCAGCCGGGATACTAGCGCTACCTACGAGCAGTACTTC. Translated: CATSSRDTSATYEQYF.

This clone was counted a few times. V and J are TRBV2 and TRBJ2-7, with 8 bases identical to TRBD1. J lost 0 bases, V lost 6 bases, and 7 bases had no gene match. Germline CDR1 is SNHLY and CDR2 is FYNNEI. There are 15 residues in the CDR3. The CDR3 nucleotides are TGTGCCAGCAGCTCGACAGGGGCCGTCTCCTACGAGCAGTACTTC. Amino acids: CASSSTGAVSYEQYF.

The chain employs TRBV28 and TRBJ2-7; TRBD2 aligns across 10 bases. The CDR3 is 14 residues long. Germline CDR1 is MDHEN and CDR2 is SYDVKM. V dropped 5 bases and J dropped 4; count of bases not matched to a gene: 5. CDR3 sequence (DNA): TGTGCCAGCAGTACGAGCGGGAGGGGGTACGAGCAGTACTTC. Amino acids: CASSTSGRGYEQYF.

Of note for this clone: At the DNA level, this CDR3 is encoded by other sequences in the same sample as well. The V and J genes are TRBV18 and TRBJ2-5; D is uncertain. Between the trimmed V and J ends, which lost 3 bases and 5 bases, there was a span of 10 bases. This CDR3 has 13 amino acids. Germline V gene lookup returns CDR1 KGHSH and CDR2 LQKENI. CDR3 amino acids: CASSPRTGETQYF. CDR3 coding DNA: TGTGCCAGCTCACCCCGGACGGGTGAGACCCAGTACTTC.